One sample yielded the 3 T cell receptor beta chains listed below, sequenced in a study of identical twins. Using its own MiXCR run on the 5' RACE reads, TCRdb lists one record per CDR3 protein. In the table there are under 350,000 distinct CDR3 sequences, roughly 9.8% of which are singletons. The data also belong to a second study, concerning yellow fever vaccine responses in identical twins.

Sequences were obtained from CD8+ T cells sorted from blood. These receptors originate from a woman under 30 in good health.

The rearrangement joins TRBV7-3 to TRBJ2-1; 7 positions agree with TRBD2. CDR1 and CDR2 (germline): SGHTA, FQGTGA. V was clipped by 5 bases and J by 9 bases; unmatched bases: 13. CDR3 length equals 15 residues. The CDR3 DNA is TGTGCCAGCAGCCCCCATACGACACGGGAGGTTGAGCAGTTCTTC. Amino acids: CASSPHTTREVEQFF. Based on the CDR3 plus reference TRBV7-3 and TRBJ2-1, the full variable domain is GAGVSQTPSNKVTEKGKYVELRCDPISGHTALYWYRQSLGQGPEFLIYFQGTGAADDSGLPNDRFFAVRPEGSVSTLKIQRTERGDSAVYLCASSPHTTREVEQFFGPGTRLTVL.

The chain employs TRBV5-1 and TRBJ2-7, with 8 bases aligning to TRBD2. The CDR3 spans 16 residues. Germline-derived CDR1 and CDR2 are SGHRS and YFSETQ. J gave up 2 bases and V 2 bases, and 9 bases lay outside the gene matches. The CDR3 sequence is CASSFGSGEIPYEQYF. The CDR3 DNA follows: TGCGCCAGCAGCTTTGGTAGCGGGGAAATTCCCTACGAGCAGTACTTC. Combining the CDR3 with reference TRBV5-1 and TRBJ2-7 gives the whole variable domain KAGVTQTPRYLIKTRGQQVTLSCSPISGHRSVSWYQQTPGQGLQFLFEYFSETQRNKGNFPGRFSGRQFSNSRSEMNVSTLELGDSALYLCASSFGSGEIPYEQYFGPGTRLTVT.

This clonotype occurred many times. The V gene is TRBV7-8, the J gene TRBJ2-2, with TRBD2 matching over 10 bases. The V gene's germline CDR1 is SGHVS and CDR2 FQNEAQ. The ends lost 5 bases at V and 3 bases at J; junction bases unmatched: 9. This CDR3 region has 17 residues. The CDR3 loop is CASSRNGLAAYTGELFF. The CDR3 nucleotides read TGTGCCAGCAGCCGTAACGGACTAGCGGCCTACACCGGGGAGCTGTTTTTT.